These 31 T cell receptor beta chains originate from one sample sequenced in a study of beta chain features in type 1 diabetes. Reverse transcription of all isolated RNA meant that expressed TCRB transcripts were sequenced. This table comes from immunoSEQ multiplex PCR, and its TCRdb copy is limited to in-frame clones, with some not included. The sample lists about 280,000 clones; about 15% were seen once. Findings and limits, study-wide: Moderate yet significant TCRB CDR3 shortening was seen in Type 1 diabetes patients in all four CD4+ subsets.

Their antigens remain unidentified. Specimen: naive CD4+ T cells from blood. The source of these receptors is a man aged 18 to 29 with type 1 diabetes.

The chain links TRBV2 to TRBJ2-5; possible D gene TRBD1, 5 bases. This CDR3 has 14 amino acids. Per germline, CDR1 SNHLY and CDR2 FYNNEI. Trimming stripped 5 bases from V and 7 bases from J, with 17 bases between. Here the CDR3 reads CASSQQDPKGTQYF. In DNA, the CDR3 is TGTGCCAGCAGTCAACAGGACCCCAAAGGGACCCAGTACTTC. Full variable domain (remainder filled in from reference TRBV2 and TRBJ2-5): EPEVTQTPSHQVTQMGQEVILRCVPISNHLYFYWYRQILGQKVEFLVSFYNNEISEKSEIFDDQFSVERPDGSNFTLKIRSTKLEDSAMYFCASSQQDPKGTQYFGPGTRLLVL.

This clone was seen only a few times. The chain joins TRBV5-1 to TRBJ2-3; 7 bases match TRBD1. V lost 4 bases and J lost 1; bases outside the gene matches: 9. The germline V gene has CDR1 SGHRS and CDR2 YFSETQ. The CDR3 runs to 16 residues. In nucleotides, the CDR3 is TGCGCCAGCAGCAAATGGTTTGGACAGGGCACAGATACGCAGTATTTT. This codes for CASSKWFGQGTDTQYF.

A few counts support this clone. The chain combines TRBV7-2 with TRBJ2-2; no definite D call. Germline V gene sequence: CDR1 SGHTA, CDR2 FQGNSA. V gave up 4 bases and J gave up 5 bases, with 11 bases separating them. There are 14 residues in the CDR3. CDR3 protein: CASSSGSRTGELFF. In DNA, the CDR3 is TGTGCCAGCAGCTCAGGATCTCGAACCGGGGAGCTGTTTTTT.

The CDR3 coding sequence is TGTGCCAGCTCACCGGGAGACAAAAATTCACCCCTCCACTTT. Protein sequence: CASSPGDKNSPLHF. The chain has TRBV18 and TRBJ1-6; unclear D gene. V was pared by 3 bases and J by 7 bases, with 10 bases between. Per germline, CDR1 KGHSH and CDR2 LQKENI. The CDR3 is 14 residues long.

A few counts support this clone. J is TRBJ2-3 and V is TRBV7-2; D is unclear. The length of the CDR3 is 13 residues. Germline values: CDR1 SGHTA, CDR2 FQGNSA. Trimming pared 3 bases from V and 6 bases from J, leaving 10 bases between. This chain's CDR3 is CASSFVYRDTQYF. The CDR3 nucleotides read TGTGCCAGCAGCTTTGTCTATCGGGATACGCAGTATTTT.

This clone was counted only a few times. This rearrangement joins TRBV4-2 to TRBJ2-1, with D hard to call. The ends were cut back, 4 bases at V and 4 bases at J, with 11 bases in the middle. The CDR3 runs to 14 residues. Germline-derived CDR1 and CDR2 are LGHNA and YNFKEQ. DNA of the CDR3: TGTGCCAGCAGCCTCAGACTGGATTACAATGAGCAGTTCTTC. Its translation: CASSLRLDYNEQFF.

This clone was observed a few times. The rearrangement uses TRBV5-6 and TRBJ2-7, with D uncertain. Germline V gives CDR1 SGHDT, CDR2 YYEEEE. V gave up 2 bases and J gave up 3 bases, with 3 bases separating them. The CDR3 spans 11 residues. CDR3 nucleotides: TGTGCCAGCAGCTTCCTCTACGAGCAGTACTTC. Its protein is CASSFLYEQYF. Combining the CDR3 with reference TRBV5-6 and TRBJ2-7 gives the whole variable domain DAGVTQSPTHLIKTRGQQVTLRCSPKSGHDTVSWYQQALGQGPQFIFQYYEEEERQRGNFPDRFSGHQFPNYSSELNVNALLLGDSALYLCASSFLYEQYFGPGTRLTVT.

The V gene is TRBV7-9, the J gene TRBJ2-1; 7 bases are shared with TRBD1. The length of the CDR3 is 14 residues. Germline loops: CDR1 SEHNR, CDR2 FQNEAQ (reference sequence). With V trimmed by 5 bases and J by 5 bases, 6 bases remained unmatched. CDR3 nucleotide sequence: TGTGCCAGCAGCATGGGACAGCGAAACAATGAGCAGTTCTTC. Protein sequence: CASSMGQRNNEQFF.

This clone came up a few times. Other DNA variants within this sample encode the same CDR3. The chain combines TRBV18 with TRBJ1-2, with 8 bases lining up with TRBD1. CDR3 length equals 14 residues. Germline V gene sequence: CDR1 KGHSH, CDR2 LQKENI. The J segment lost 8 bases and the V segment lost 0 bases, leaving 5 bases of the junction unmatched. Here the CDR3 reads CASSPPGQDGGYTF. CDR3 DNA: TGTGCCAGCTCACCACCGGGACAGGACGGAGGCTACACCTTC.

This chain connects TRBV19 to TRBJ2-7, with 7 bases lining up with TRBD2. CDR3 size: 14 residues. Germline V gene data show CDR1 as LNHDA and CDR2 as SQIVND (reference sequence). J gave up 7 bases and V 7 bases, and 13 bases lay outside the gene matches. CDR3 loop: CASMPGGSAGEQYF. In nucleotides, the CDR3 is TGTGCCAGTATGCCGGGGGGATCGGCGGGGGAGCAGTACTTC.

The chain recombines TRBV11-2 with TRBJ2-3; 7 nucleotides agree with TRBD2. Trimming removed 0 bases from V and 3 bases from J; junction bases left unmatched: 6. Germline assignment: CDR1 SGHAT and CDR2 FQNNGV. CDR3 length: 16 amino acids. CDR3 amino acids: CASSLDLGGSTDTQYF. The CDR3 DNA reads as TGTGCCAGCAGCTTAGATCTGGGCGGGAGTACAGATACGCAGTATTTT. Combining the CDR3 with reference TRBV11-2 and TRBJ2-3 gives the whole variable domain EAGVAQSPRYKIIEKRQSVAFWCNPISGHATLYWYQQILGQGPKLLIQFQNNGVVDDSQLPKDRFSAERLKGVDSTLKIQPAKLEDSAVYLCASSLDLGGSTDTQYFGPGTRLTVL.

The chain links TRBV4-3 to TRBJ1-2, with a weak D call TRBD1 (5 bases). The V gene's germline CDR1 is LGHNA and CDR2 YSLEER. Deletions cut 1 base from V and 0 bases from J, with 15 bases between. This CDR3 has 17 amino acids. The CDR3 loop reads CASSQVRGDSSNYGYTF. As DNA, the CDR3 is TGCGCCAGCAGCCAAGTTCGTGGAGACAGTTCTAACTATGGCTACACCTTC.

This clone has just a few counts. The rearrangement uses TRBV2 and TRBJ2-1, with TRBD2 matching over 9 bases. The CDR3 has 15 residues. CDR1 and CDR2 from the germline V gene are SNHLY and FYNNEI. With V trimmed by 2 bases and J by 9 bases, 8 bases remained unmatched. CDR3 sequence: CASSEFISGGSEQFF. CDR3 DNA sequence: TGTGCCAGCAGTGAATTTATTAGCGGGGGAAGTGAGCAGTTCTTC.

This clone has just a few counts. This chain connects TRBV5-4 to TRBJ2-7, with 7 bases matching TRBD1. V trimming: 5 bases; J trimming: 0 bases; junction bases outside the gene matches: 8. Looked up from germline, CDR1 is SGHNT and CDR2 is YYREEE (reference sequence). CDR3 length: 15 amino acids. CDR3 loop: CASSLPGQSSYEQYF. The CDR3 DNA sequence: TGTGCCAGCAGTTTACCGGGACAGAGCTCCTACGAGCAGTACTTC.

The sample holds a few counts of this clone. The chain joins TRBV28 to TRBJ2-3; 8 bases map to TRBD2. Germline V CDR1 and CDR2: MDHEN, SYDVKM. The CDR3 runs to 16 residues. Trimming at V came to 3 bases and at J to 4 bases, leaving 9 bases not matched to a gene. The CDR3 DNA reads as TGTGCCAGCAGTTTCAGCTCGGGAGGGGAGGCAGATACGCAGTATTTT. Its translation is CASSFSSGGEADTQYF.

The V gene is TRBV5-1, the J gene TRBJ2-3, with D unresolved. Trimming cost V 7 bases and J 4 bases, with 13 bases left between them. Germline CDR1 SGHRS, CDR2 YFSETQ. The CDR3 loop spans 13 amino acids. CDR3 sequence (DNA): TGCGCCAGCGGAGCCCGAGGCGCAGATACGCAGTATTTT. This sequence encodes CASGARGADTQYF. The full variable domain, rest sourced from reference TRBV5-1 and TRBJ2-3, is KAGVTQTPRYLIKTRGQQVTLSCSPISGHRSVSWYQQTPGQGLQFLFEYFSETQRNKGNFPGRFSGRQFSNSRSEMNVSTLELGDSALYLCASGARGADTQYFGPGTRLTVL.

A few counts support this clone. The genes are TRBV7-9 and TRBJ2-5, with a possible D match to TRBD2 (6 bases). This CDR3 is 14 amino acids long. Trimming took off 4 bases at V and 2 bases at J, with 11 bases between the two ends. Germline CDR1 is SEHNR and CDR2 is FQNEAQ (reference sequence). As DNA, the CDR3 is TGTGCCAGCAGCTATATAGCGGATCAAGAGACCCAGTACTTC. It is translated as CASSYIADQETQYF.

The rearrangement links TRBV2 to TRBJ2-7; TRBD1 matches at 7 bases. The germline V gene has CDR1 SNHLY and CDR2 FYNNEI. Trimming at V came to 8 bases and at J to 2 bases, leaving 9 bases not matched to a gene. The CDR3 extends over 14 amino acids. CDR3 protein: CASHKSQGAYEQYF. CDR3 coding DNA: TGTGCCAGCCACAAGTCTCAGGGGGCCTACGAGCAGTACTTC.

The chain recombines TRBV5-6 with TRBJ1-2, with D perhaps TRBD1 (6 bases). Germline CDR1 SGHDT, CDR2 YYEEEE. V was pared by 3 bases and J by 8 bases, with 17 bases between. The CDR3 sequence is 14 residues long. The CDR3 region is CASSSGNRDGGYTF. The CDR3 bases are TGTGCCAGCAGCTCAGGGAACAGGGACGGCGGCTACACCTTC.

This clone was recorded a few times. The chain employs TRBV7-2 and TRBJ2-1; D is possibly TRBD1 (5 bases). Deletions cut 1 base from V and 2 bases from J, with 9 bases between. Germline CDR1 SGHTA, CDR2 FQGNSA. This CDR3 comprises 15 residues. CDR3 sequence (DNA): TGTGCCAGCAGCTTAGGGCAGGGCACCTACAATGAGCAGTTCTTC. It translates to CASSLGQGTYNEQFF.

The chain carries TRBV10-2 and TRBJ2-1; 9 bases agree with TRBD1. V was clipped by 3 bases and J by 8 bases; unmatched bases: 8. The CDR3 is 15 residues long. Germline V gene lookup returns CDR1 WSHSY and CDR2 SAAADI. CDR3 nucleotides: TGCGCCAGCAGTGAACAGGGGGCCGTATTGGATGAGCAGTTCTTC. It translates to CASSEQGAVLDEQFF.

The V call is TRBV19, the J call TRBJ2-5; D is perhaps TRBD2 (5 bases). The germline V gene has CDR1 LNHDA and CDR2 SQIVND (reference sequence). This CDR3 has 13 amino acids. The V gene lost 5 bases and the J gene lost 7 bases, with 14 bases spanning the gap. This chain's CDR3 is CASSADYLGTQYF. The CDR3 region has the DNA TGTGCCAGTAGTGCTGACTATTTGGGGACCCAGTACTTC.

The chain employs TRBV7-7 and TRBJ2-7, with a possible D match to TRBD2 (6 bases). Germline V gene data show CDR1 as SSHAT and CDR2 as FNYEAQ (reference sequence). This CDR3 has 15 amino acids. V dropped 0 bases and J dropped 3 bases, with 12 bases sitting between them. The CDR3 sequence: CASSLALGGNYEQYF. CDR3 in DNA: TGTGCCAGCAGCTTAGCGTTAGGAGGGAACTACGAGCAGTACTTC.

A few counts support this clone. The chain is built from TRBV14 and TRBJ1-1, with 9 nucleotides matching TRBD1. Germline loops: CDR1 SGHDN, CDR2 FVKESK. The CDR3 runs 15 residues. Trimming took 1 base from V and 2 from J; bases not matched to a gene: 2. The CDR3 here is CASSQGTGANTEAFF. CDR3 DNA: TGTGCCAGCAGCCAAGGGACAGGGGCAAACACTGAAGCTTTCTTT.

V is TRBV7-2 and J is TRBJ2-7; 11 bases line up with TRBD1. CDR1 is SGHTA and CDR2 is FQGNSA in the germline V gene. This CDR3 contains 14 residues. V trimming: 2 bases; J trimming: 6 bases; junction bases outside the gene matches: 3. CDR3 sequence (DNA): TGTGCCAGCAGCTTATCCGGGACAGGGGGCGAGCAGTACTTC. As protein: CASSLSGTGGEQYF.

In this sample, this clone turned up a few times. The J gene is TRBJ2-1, the V gene TRBV11-2; D unresolved. Germline lookup yields CDR1 SGHAT and CDR2 FQNNGV. The CDR3 has 13 residues. Trimming took off 5 bases at V and 2 bases at J, with 7 bases between the two ends. The CDR3 DNA reads as TGTGCCAGCAGCCCGGGTCCCTACAATGAGCAGTTCTTC. Amino acids: CASSPGPYNEQFF. Drawing the rest from reference TRBV11-2 and TRBJ2-1, the complete variable domain is EAGVAQSPRYKIIEKRQSVAFWCNPISGHATLYWYQQILGQGPKLLIQFQNNGVVDDSQLPKDRFSAERLKGVDSTLKIQPAKLEDSAVYLCASSPGPYNEQFFGPGTRLTVL.

This clone has just one count. The chain couples TRBV19 to TRBJ1-5; TRBD1 is a possible D gene (5 bases). The CDR3 consists of 16 residues. V was clipped by 4 bases and J by 2 bases, with 15 bases between them. Germline CDR1 is LNHDA and CDR2 is SQIVND (reference sequence). CDR3: CASSTWTGGGNQPQHF. DNA for the CDR3: TGTGCCAGTAGTACCTGGACGGGGGGTGGCAATCAGCCCCAGCATTTT.

Only a few counts were recorded for this clone. J is TRBJ2-7 and V is TRBV29-1; D perhaps matches TRBD1 (5 bases). V dropped 6 bases and J dropped 2 bases, with 11 bases sitting between them. The CDR3 runs 12 residues. Per the germline V gene, CDR1 is SQVTM and CDR2 is ANQGSEA. In nucleotides, the CDR3 is TGCAGCGTCGCCAGGGTAGCCTACGAGCAGTACTTC. It yields the protein CSVARVAYEQYF.

In its sample, this clone was seen a few times. Here the CDR3 reads CASSGDRGAQFF. The CDR3 DNA reads as TGTGCCAGCAGTGGGGACCGGGGGGCGCAGTTCTTC. The chain combines TRBV6-1 with TRBJ2-1; D possibly corresponds to TRBD2 (7 bases). The CDR3 extends over 12 amino acids. V was shortened by 4 bases and J by 12 bases, with 13 bases between the two germline ends. Germline CDR1 and CDR2: MNHNS and SASEGT.

This clone was detected a few times. The CDR3, as DNA: TGTGCCAGCAGTGTCACCTCGGAGGTTGAGACCCAGTACTTC. This translates into CASSVTSEVETQYF. The chain carries TRBV28 and TRBJ2-5; D may be TRBD2 (5 bases). The CDR3 spans 14 residues. V lost 5 bases, J lost 5 bases, and 15 bases lay in between. Germline lookup yields CDR1 MDHEN and CDR2 SYDVKM.

CDR3 in DNA: TGCGCCAGCAGCGGGGACAGGGCTAATGAGCAGTTCTTC. It translates to CASSGDRANEQFF. The J gene is TRBJ2-1, the V gene TRBV5-1, with 9 bases aligning to TRBD1. This CDR3 is built from 13 residues. Trimming removed 4 bases from V and 7 bases from J; junction bases left unmatched: 3. Germline CDR1 and CDR2: SGHRS and YFSETQ.